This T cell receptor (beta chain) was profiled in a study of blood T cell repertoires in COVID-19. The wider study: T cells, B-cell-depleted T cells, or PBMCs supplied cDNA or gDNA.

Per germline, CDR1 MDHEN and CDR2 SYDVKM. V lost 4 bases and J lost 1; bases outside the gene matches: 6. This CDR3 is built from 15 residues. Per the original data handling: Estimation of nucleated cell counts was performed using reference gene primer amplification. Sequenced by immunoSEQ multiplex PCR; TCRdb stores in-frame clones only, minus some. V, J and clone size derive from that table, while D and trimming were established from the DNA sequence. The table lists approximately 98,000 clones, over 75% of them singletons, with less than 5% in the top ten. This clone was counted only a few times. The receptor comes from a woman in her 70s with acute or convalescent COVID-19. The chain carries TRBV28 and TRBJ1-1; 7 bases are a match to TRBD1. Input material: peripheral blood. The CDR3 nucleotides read TGTGCCAGCAGTTCTCCAGGGGGGACGAACACTGAAGCTTTCTTT. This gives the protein CASSSPGGTNTEAFF.